The present T cell receptor beta chain was sequenced within a study of radiotherapy plus CTLA-4 blockade in lung cancer. Across the whole study: Objective responses occurred in about a sixth of patients; about 34% had disease control.

Study-wide results and caveats: Expansion of tumor-derived TCR clones was observed in blood after radiotherapy plus ipilimumab. Response, reportedly, was best predicted by interferon-beta along with early blood T cell clone dynamics.

The germline V and J ends were trimmed by 1 base and 4 bases, with 15 bases remaining between them. Germline assignment: CDR1 SGHNT and CDR2 YYREEE (reference sequence). This CDR3 region has 15 residues. As for this clone: The antigen is undetermined.

The method was immunoSEQ multiplex PCR; TCRdb's version includes in-frame clones alone and lacks a portion of them. The data contain about 51,000 clones, about 76% of them singletons. The genes are TRBV5-4 and TRBJ2-7, with D maybe TRBD1 (6 bases). The sample in question was peripheral blood, obtained from a patient treated with radiotherapy plus ipilimumab. The receptor was isolated from a human donor with non-small cell lung cancer who had a complete response to radiotherapy plus ipilimumab. For the CDR3, the DNA is TGTGCCAGCAGCTTGATGGGGACACTAGATTACGAGCAGTACGTC. It translates to CASSLMGTLDYEQYV.